This TCR beta chain was profiled in a study of blood T cell repertoires in COVID-19. About the study: T cells, B-cell-depleted T cells, or PBMCs supplied cDNA or gDNA.

This clone was seen a handful of times. V was cut by 2 bases and J by 8 bases, with 9 bases left in between. This CDR3 is 12 amino acids long. Profiling relied on immunoSEQ multiplex PCR, and the TCRdb table lists in-frame clones only, not all of them. The table has 150,000 to 200,000 clones, about 88% seen once. J is TRBJ1-2 and V is TRBV12-3 or TRBV12-4; unclear D gene. Material: peripheral blood. This receptor was identified in a man younger than 30 with acute or convalescent COVID-19. This CDR3 reads CASSLRLRGYTF. CDR3 sequence (DNA): TGTGCCAGCAGTTTACGGTTGCGCGGCTACACCTTC.